These T cell receptor beta chains were read from a single sample in a study of shared clonotypes between healthy human individuals. Profiled with immunoSEQ multiplex PCR; TCRdb holds only in-frame clones, not every one. The top ten clones hold 24% of a sample with hundreds of thousands of clones, over 90% of them seen once. Specimen: naive CD8+ T cells sorted from blood. The receptors were sampled from a man aged 25-45 years in good health. Each CDR3 is given with its conserved first and last residue. Fields, in order: D gene, V gene, J gene, CDR3 protein. D genes are given only for firm matches.

.,TRBV30,TRBJ1-5,CAWSEGTHSNQPQHF
.,TRBV25-1,TRBJ1-1,CASSEPLPAKAFF
.,TRBV27,TRBJ1-5,CASSLSWGEVNQPQHF
.,TRBV5-1,TRBJ2-1,CASSLAIASSSYNEQFF
TRBD2,TRBV28,TRBJ2-7,CASSLTPGGSYEQYF
.,TRBV27,TRBJ2-1,CASSFKGNEQFF
TRBD1,TRBV12-5,TRBJ2-6,CASGLAGGRGSGANVLTF
.,TRBV7-9,TRBJ1-5,CASSSGITINQPQHF
.,TRBV12-5,TRBJ2-1,CASGLYGYNEQFF
TRBD2,TRBV4-1,TRBJ2-3,CASSDLAGESTDTQYF
.,TRBV19,TRBJ2-5,CASSDSPPGMAQYF
.,TRBV4-1,TRBJ2-1,CASSLSPGTTNEQFF
TRBD2,TRBV27,TRBJ2-5,CASSLLRETAGETQYF
TRBD2,TRBV5-5,TRBJ2-2,CASSKKTSGKITGELFF
.,TRBV30,TRBJ1-1,CAWSVQPNTEAFF
.,TRBV27,TRBJ2-7,CASSPRRTAYEQYF
.,TRBV28,TRBJ2-7,CASSIQVREQYF
.,TRBV13,TRBJ1-2,CASSQDLNPYGYTF
.,TRBV19,TRBJ1-4,CASSIGQGTVVPNEKLFF
.,TRBV27,TRBJ1-5,CASSLEGSNQPQHF
.,TRBV28,TRBJ1-4,CATLGPGQEKLFF
TRBD1,TRBV10-3,TRBJ2-7,CAISGGDRDYEQYF
.,TRBV7-9,TRBJ1-4,CASSLGGGDEKLFF
TRBD1,TRBV6-1,TRBJ2-7,CASRKTGKYEQYF
TRBD1,TRBV5-4,TRBJ2-7,CASSLVGTGSSYEQYF
.,TRBV4-1,TRBJ1-1,CASSYTNTEAFF
TRBD1,TRBV7-6,TRBJ2-5,CASSSGQGQETQYF
TRBD1,TRBV5-1,TRBJ2-7,CASSLGTGDDEQYF
.,TRBV7-8,TRBJ1-2,CASSQDTSGYTF
.,TRBV19,TRBJ2-1,CASSFRTVGGSENEQFF
.,TRBV9,TRBJ2-6,CASSESRTGMRANVLTF
.,TRBV10-1,TRBJ2-1,CASSEFYRDFSYNEQFF
TRBD1,TRBV10-3,TRBJ2-3,CAISAFRQGRRLGGTDTQYF
.,TRBV4-1,TRBJ2-1,CASSPLVGDGGQFF
TRBD2,TRBV27,TRBJ2-7,CASSPLAGFSYEQYF
.,TRBV21-1,TRBJ2-2,CASSKVAGIVSGELFF
.,TRBV10-3,TRBJ1-2,CAISEPDRGGDYGYTF
TRBD1,TRBV5-1,TRBJ2-3,CASSWTGPDTQYF
.,TRBV7-6,TRBJ2-7,CASSSYDYEQYF
.,TRBV6-6,TRBJ2-3,CASRSGRTDTQYF
TRBD1,TRBV14,TRBJ1-2,CASSKDRGNGNSGYTF
TRBD2,TRBV13,TRBJ2-7,CASSPGSGRYEQYF
TRBD2,TRBV7-9,TRBJ2-1,CASSLSSGRGIEQFF
.,TRBV9,TRBJ2-5,CASSADAQETQYF
.,TRBV4-3,TRBJ1-5,CASSQGVGINQPQHF
TRBD1,TRBV28,TRBJ2-5,CASSEGANQETQYF